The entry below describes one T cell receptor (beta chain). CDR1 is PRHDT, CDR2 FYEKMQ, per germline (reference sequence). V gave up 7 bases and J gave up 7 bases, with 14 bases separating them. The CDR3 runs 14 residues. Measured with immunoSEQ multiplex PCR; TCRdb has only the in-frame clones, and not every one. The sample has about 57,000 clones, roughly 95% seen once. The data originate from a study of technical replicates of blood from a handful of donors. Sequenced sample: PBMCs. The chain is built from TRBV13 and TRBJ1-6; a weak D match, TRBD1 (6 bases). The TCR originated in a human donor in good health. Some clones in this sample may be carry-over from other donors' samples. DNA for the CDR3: TGTGCCAGCACTAGGGGGACCGGCAATTCACCCCTCCACTTT. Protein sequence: CASTRGTGNSPLHF.